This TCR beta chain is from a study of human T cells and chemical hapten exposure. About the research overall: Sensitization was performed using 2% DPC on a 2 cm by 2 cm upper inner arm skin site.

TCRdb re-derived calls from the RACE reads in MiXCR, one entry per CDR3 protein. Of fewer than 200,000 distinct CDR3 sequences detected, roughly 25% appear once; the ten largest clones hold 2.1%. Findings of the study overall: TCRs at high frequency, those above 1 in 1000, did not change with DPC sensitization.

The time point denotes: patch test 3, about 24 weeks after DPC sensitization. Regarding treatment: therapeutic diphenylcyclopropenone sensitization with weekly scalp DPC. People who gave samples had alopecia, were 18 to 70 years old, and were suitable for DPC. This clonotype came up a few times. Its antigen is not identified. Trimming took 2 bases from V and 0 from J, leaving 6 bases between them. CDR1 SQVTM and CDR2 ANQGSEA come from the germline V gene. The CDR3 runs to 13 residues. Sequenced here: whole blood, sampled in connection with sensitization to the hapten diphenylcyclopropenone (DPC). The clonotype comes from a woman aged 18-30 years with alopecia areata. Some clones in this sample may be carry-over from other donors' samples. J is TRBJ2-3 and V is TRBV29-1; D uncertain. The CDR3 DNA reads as TGCAGCGTTGAACAGTTTAGCACAGATACGCAGTATTTT. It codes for CSVEQFSTDTQYF.